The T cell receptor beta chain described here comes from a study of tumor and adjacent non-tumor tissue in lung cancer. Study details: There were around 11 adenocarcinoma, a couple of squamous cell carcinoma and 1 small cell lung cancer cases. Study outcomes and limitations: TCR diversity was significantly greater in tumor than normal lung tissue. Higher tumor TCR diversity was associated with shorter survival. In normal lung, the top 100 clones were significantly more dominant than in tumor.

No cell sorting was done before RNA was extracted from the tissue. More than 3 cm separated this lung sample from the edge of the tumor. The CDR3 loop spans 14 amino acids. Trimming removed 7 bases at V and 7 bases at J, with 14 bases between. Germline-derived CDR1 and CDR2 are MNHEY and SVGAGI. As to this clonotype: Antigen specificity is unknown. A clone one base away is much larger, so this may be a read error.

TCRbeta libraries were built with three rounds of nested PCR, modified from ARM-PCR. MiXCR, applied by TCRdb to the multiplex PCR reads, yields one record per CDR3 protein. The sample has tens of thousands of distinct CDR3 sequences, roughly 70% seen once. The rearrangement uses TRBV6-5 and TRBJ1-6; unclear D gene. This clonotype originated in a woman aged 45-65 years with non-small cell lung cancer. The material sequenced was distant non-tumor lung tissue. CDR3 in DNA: TGTGCCAGCACTCGGGAGGGAAAAAATTCACCCCTCCACTTT. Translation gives CASTREGKNSPLHF.